This is a list of T cell receptor beta chains from one sample in a study of T cell repertoires in aging, cancer and after chemotherapy. TCRdb itself ran the multiplex PCR reads through MiXCR, one entry per CDR3 protein. The sample yields about 14,000 distinct CDR3 sequences, roughly 24% seen once. The material sequenced was blood. These receptors all come from a human donor in good health. The CDR3 runs from the conserved cysteine through the conserved F or W. D genes are given only for firm matches. Where a row states a size, it is once, few, many or the class of an expanded clone; other rows omit it.

>TRBV4-3|TRBD1|TRBJ1-2|NA|18
TGCGCCAGCAGCCAATACTTTCCCCCGGGACAGGGGGCGGTTGGCTACACCTTC
CASSQYFPPGQGAVGYTF
>TRBV6-6|NA|TRBJ2-4|NA|17
TGTGCCAGCAGTTACCAACCTAGACACTTAGCCAAAAACATTCAGTACTTC
CASSYQPRHLAKNIQYF
>TRBV20-1|NA|TRBJ1-1|NA|13
TGCAGTGCGGGCAGGGCGATGAACACTGAAGCTTTCTTT
CSAGRAMNTEAFF
>TRBV7-6|TRBD2|TRBJ2-1|NA|17
TGTGCCAGCAGCTCAGGACTAGCGGGCGGCGCTGGGGAAGGGCAGTTCTTC
CASSSGLAGGAGEGQFF
>TRBV29-1|NA|TRBJ2-4|few|15
TGCAGCGCAAGAATCCGGGACGAGGCCAAAAACATTCAGTACTTC
CSARIRDEAKNIQYF
>TRBV30|NA|TRBJ1-2|NA|14
TGTGCCTGGAGAAACCAGGGCGGGGCCTATCGCTACACCTTC
CAWRNQGGAYRYTF
>TRBV7-9|NA|TRBJ1-1|few|14
TGTGCCAGCAGCTTAGACGGGGTGAACACTGAAGCTTTCTTT
CASSLDGVNTEAFF
>TRBV5-1|NA|TRBJ1-2|few|15
TGCGCCAGCAGCTTGGAATCCGGGACAAAAGGTGGCTACACCTTC
CASSLESGTKGGYTF
>TRBV15|NA|TRBJ1-5|NA|13
TGTGCCACCAGCACAGTGCCTCCTCAGCCCCAGCATTTT
CATSTVPPQPQHF
>TRBV24-1|TRBD1|TRBJ2-1|NA|14
TGTGCCACCAGTGACCCGACAGGGGTCGATGAGCAGTTCTTC
CATSDPTGVDEQFF
>TRBV20-1|NA|TRBJ2-5|NA|15
TGCAGTGTTAGAGGCGGCGGGGTACGCCAAGAGACCCAGTACTTC
CSVRGGGVRQETQYF
>TRBV12-3/TRBV12-4|TRBD1|TRBJ1-2|few|13
TGTGCCAGCAGTTCTAGGACAGGGAATGGCTACACCTTC
CASSSRTGNGYTF
>TRBV7-6|NA|TRBJ1-1|NA|13
TGTGCCAGCAAGGGAAGTAGGTCGACTGAAGCTTTCTTT
CASKGSRSTEAFF
>TRBV15|NA|TRBJ2-2|NA|16
TGTGCCACCAGCAAGAGGTCAGCGTTAAACACCGGGGAGCCGTTTTTT
CATSKRSALNTGEPFF
>TRBV7-6|TRBD1|TRBJ2-6|NA|14
TGTGACACCAGCAGGGGGTCTGGGGCCAACGTCCTGACTTTC
CDTSRGSGANVLTF
>TRBV6-2/TRBV6-3|TRBD1|TRBJ1-6|many|13
TGTGCCAGCAGTCCCCGGACAGGACGACCCCTCCACTTT
CASSPRTGRPLHF
>TRBV28|NA|TRBJ1-3|few|13
TGTGCCAGCACCCTGCCAGGGAGAGAGACCATATATTTT
CASTLPGRETIYF
>TRBV30|TRBD1|TRBJ1-1|many|11
TGTGCCTCCTCTGACAGGGTGGGAGCTTTCTTT
CASSDRVGAFF
>TRBV6-1|TRBD2|TRBJ2-1|few|14
TGTGCCAGCAGACATCTCGGGGGGAGCAATGAGCAGTTCTTC
CASRHLGGSNEQFF
>TRBV6-2/TRBV6-3|NA|TRBJ2-7|few|14
TGTGCCAGCAGTTACGGCCAGGGGTACTACGAGCAGTACTTC
CASSYGQGYYEQYF
>TRBV11-1|TRBD1|TRBJ2-7|NA|12
TGTGCCAGCAGCCCAGGGGGTTTAGGGCAGTACTTC
CASSPGGLGQYF
>TRBV5-3|NA|TRBJ2-7|few|15
TGTGCCAGCAGCTCCAGGACATCAGGGGGGGGCGAGCAGTACTTC
CASSSRTSGGGEQYF
>TRBV20-1|NA|TRBJ2-3|NA|14
TGCAGTGCCCCCCCTGCGGGGACCACAGATACGCAGTATTTT
CSAPPAGTTDTQYF
>TRBV5-1|NA|TRBJ2-3|NA|14
TGTGCCAGCAGCTTGGGAGCGAGCACAGATACGCAGTATTTT
CASSLGASTDTQYF
>TRBV7-3|NA|TRBJ1-4|NA|18
TGTGCCAGCAGCTTCGCCTTGCATGGGGGGTCAACTAATGAAAAACTGTTTTTT
CASSFALHGGSTNEKLFF
>TRBV4-2|NA|TRBJ2-7|NA|15
TGTGCCAGCAGCCAAGATCGCCACAGGGGGGGCGAGCAGTACTTC
CASSQDRHRGGEQYF
>TRBV20-1|NA|TRBJ2-3|few|14
TGCAGTGCTGAGGGTATAGCCGGAACAGATACGCAGTATTTT
CSAEGIAGTDTQYF